A single sample gave rise to the 6 T cell receptor beta chains below, sequenced in a study of blood T cell repertoires in COVID-19. Profiled with immunoSEQ multiplex PCR; TCRdb holds only in-frame clones, not every one. The sample shows 150,000 to 250,000 clones, around 81% of them seen only once. Sequencing was done on a sample of PBMCs or T cells enriched from blood (not recorded which). The receptors were gathered from a middle-aged man who had recovered from COVID-19.

This chain uses TRBV28 with TRBJ1-5; 8 bases fit TRBD1. J gave up 0 bases and V 5 bases, and 9 bases lay outside the gene matches. The length of the CDR3 is 17 residues. Per germline, CDR1 MDHEN and CDR2 SYDVKM. The CDR3 loop reads CASSVGTGSYSNQPQHF. CDR3 DNA: TGTGCCAGCAGTGTCGGGACAGGCTCTTATAGCAATCAGCCCCAGCATTTT.

This chain connects TRBV18 to TRBJ1-1, with a tentative D call TRBD1 (5 bases). Looked up from germline, CDR1 is KGHSH and CDR2 is LQKENI. Trimming took off 1 base at V and 1 base at J, with 10 bases between the two ends. The length of the CDR3 is 15 residues. The CDR3, as DNA: TGTGCCAGCTCACCACAGGGGTCCCGGAACACTGAAGCTTTCTTT. As protein: CASSPQGSRNTEAFF.

The chain recombines TRBV10-3 with TRBJ1-2, with D perhaps TRBD1 (5 bases). V was cut by 3 bases and J by 1 base, with 12 bases left in between. Looked up from germline, CDR1 is ENHRY and CDR2 is SYGVKD. The CDR3 loop spans 15 amino acids. The CDR3 sequence is CAISDLRQNNYGYTF. The CDR3 DNA reads TGTGCCATCAGTGATCTCCGACAGAATAACTATGGCTACACCTTC.

The gene calls are TRBV5-4 and TRBJ1-1; D possibly corresponds to TRBD1 (6 bases). The germline V and J ends were trimmed by 4 bases and 1 base, with 8 bases remaining between them. This CDR3 is built from 13 residues. The V gene's germline CDR1 is SGHNT and CDR2 YYREEE (reference sequence). The chain's CDR3 is CASSARGNTEAFF. The DNA of the CDR3 is TGTGCCAGCAGCGCCAGGGGGAACACTGAAGCTTTCTTT.

This sequence joins TRBV29-1 and TRBJ2-7; weak D call: TRBD2 (5 bases). The CDR3 is 14 amino acids. The germline V gene encodes CDR1 SQVTM and CDR2 ANQGSEA. V lost 3 bases to trimming and J lost 6 bases, with 18 bases between them. CDR3 nucleotide sequence: TGCAGCGTTGAGTTTGACTATCGCCCATCCGAGCAGTACTTC. It yields the protein CSVEFDYRPSEQYF.

The chain employs TRBV10-3 and TRBJ2-7, with TRBD1 matching 11 bases. In germline, CDR1 is ENHRY, CDR2 SYGVKD. The CDR3 runs 13 residues. V dropped 5 bases and J dropped 8; count of bases not matched to a gene: 5. CDR3 bases: TGTGCCATCAGTACCACGGACAGGGGGCAGCAGTACTTC. Its translation: CAISTTDRGQQYF.